The T cell receptor beta chain described here comes from a study of blood T cell repertoires in COVID-19. Study-level information: The analysed material was cDNA or gDNA that came from T cells, B-cell-depleted T cells, or PBMCs.

The cohort comprised adults aged about 18 to 90 years residing in approximately 25 US areas. TCRdb's table, derived via immunoSEQ multiplex PCR, lists solely in-frame clones and lacks some. This sample yields about 280,000 clones, of which 90% are seen a single time; about 1.8% belongs to the top ten. The sequence was collected from a young woman with acute COVID-19. The sequenced material came from PBMCs or T cells enriched from blood (not recorded which).

The CDR3 sequence is CASSLVDPSSGVGYGYTF. The DNA for the CDR3 is TGCGCCAGCAGCTTGGTCGATCCAAGTTCAGGGGTTGGCTATGGCTACACCTTC. The chain is built from TRBV5-1 and TRBJ1-2, with D possibly being TRBD1 (6 bases). The V end lost 0 bases, the J end lost 4 bases, and 22 bases lay between the germline ends. The CDR3 is 18 amino acids. Germline V gene data show CDR1 as SGHRS and CDR2 as YFSETQ.